The present T cell receptor (beta chain) was sequenced within a study of OX40 agonist ivuxolimab in advanced cancers. Study-wide context: Patients receiving dose escalation had hepatocellular carcinoma, melanoma, renal cell or head and neck cancer. Study-wide results and limits: Clonal expansion was among the lowest in partial responders at 0.1-3.0 mg/kg, especially CD8+.

Clones were read by immunoSEQ multiplex PCR, and TCRdb kept only the in-frame ones, dropping some. The sample records 45,000 to 65,000 clones, just under 80% being singletons. About this clone: Its cognate antigen is unknown.

Collection of blood occurred at baseline, at cycle 4 day 1, and at cycle 7 day 1. Looked up from germline, CDR1 is SGHNT and CDR2 is YYREEE (reference sequence). This CDR3 comprises 15 residues. V lost 4 bases to trimming and J lost 4 bases, with 14 bases between them. The V gene is TRBV5-4, the J gene TRBJ1-4, with D possibly TRBD1 on 6 matching bases. The TCR comes from an adult with an advanced solid tumor such as melanoma, head and neck, liver or kidney cancer. The material sequenced was CD4+ or CD8+ T cells sorted from blood, taken in a trial of the OX40 agonist ivuxolimab. The CDR3 here is CASSRWTASNEKLFF. The CDR3 nucleotides are TGTGCCAGCAGCCGATGGACAGCGAGTAATGAAAAACTGTTTTTT.